This T cell receptor (beta chain) was sequenced for a study of T-cell reconstitution after alpha-beta-depleted transplantation in children (dated by TCRdb to between 2015 and 2016). For the study in its entirety: The study quantitatively tracked T-cell immune reconstitution after TCRalphabeta/CD19-depleted allogeneic hematopoietic cell transplantation in children using TCR repertoire profiling.

In its sample, this clonotype was seen many times. Its antigen target is currently unknown. Per-nucleotide qualities are absent, and no much larger clonotype sits a single base away. Receptor libraries were prepared by PCR. The sample was run on an Illumina HiSeq 2500. Molecular barcoding was employed in the preparation of TCR libraries, with unique molecular identifiers being used to normalize TCRbeta repertoire quantification. The raw public reads went through TCRdb reprocessing: fastp at Q25, MiXCR clone calling, in-frame beta chains kept. Here each entry gathers all rows of one CDR3 protein and keeps the most common genes and DNA. For this sample there are 210,000 or so distinct CDR3 sequences; about 9.5% appear just once. The ten largest account for over 5% of the sample. Sequencing was performed on PBMCs from the stem cell graft donor, taken from the stem cell graft. This TCR was sampled from a human donor who donated a stem cell graft to a child with acute lymphoblastic leukemia.

The nucleotides are TGTGCCATCAGGCAGGGGCCGAATCAGCCCCAGCATTTT. This gives the protein CAIRQGPNQPQHF. The chain links TRBV10-3 with TRBJ1-5; the best D guess is TRBD1, with 6 bases matching. The CDR3 holds 13 amino acids from the cysteine to the phenylalanine. The entry retains the CDR3 DNA only, 39 bases that are in frame from base 1. From a lookup of the germline V gene, CDR1 and CDR2 are ENHRY and SYGVKD. Between the V and J ends, shortened by 6 bases and 4 bases respectively, the junction contains 10 bases.